This passage covers 14 T cell receptor beta chains from one sample sequenced in a study of a mutant IDH1 vaccine in newly diagnosed glioma (dated by TCRdb to 2020 to 2022). These receptors have no known antigen. The sample's time point, from its label and the paper: week 23, last vaccination. Each vaccine dose, consisting of 300 ug of a 20-mer mutant IDH1 peptide in Montanide, was administered subcutaneously with topical imiquimod. The method was the immunoSEQ multiplex PCR assay. TCRdb limited this immuneACCESS table to in-frame rearrangements with V and J called. A share of clones is missing; checked studies link under half to unresolved V genes, and the rest is unexplained. The sample table records tens of thousands of clones; about 87% of these occur just once. The top ten constitute around 1.5% of the sample. Here the sequenced sample was PBMCs, taken from a glioma patient whose treatment included an IDH1 peptide vaccine. These receptors originate from a man aged 40-49 years with glioma.

The chain recombines TRBV5-1 with TRBJ1-1, with D hard to call. The CDR3 has 14 residues. Germline CDR1 SGHRS, CDR2 YFSETQ. V was pared by 5 bases and J by 3 bases, with 14 bases between. The CDR3 DNA sequence: TGCGCCAGCAGTTTACAGAATCTGGACACTGAAGCTTTCTTT. Translation: CASSLQNLDTEAFF.

The chain has TRBV13 and TRBJ2-2; no clear D. The V end was cut by 6 bases, the J end by 1 base, with 3 bases between. The CDR3 consists of 12 residues. The germline gives CDR1 PRHDT, CDR2 FYEKMQ (reference sequence). CDR3 in amino acids: CASRLNTGELFF. The DNA for the CDR3 is TGTGCCAGCAGACTGAACACCGGGGAGCTGTTTTTT.

The rearrangement joins TRBV4-1 to TRBJ2-3, with no clear D. The CDR3 extends over 18 amino acids. Germline V CDR1 and CDR2: MGHRA, YSYEKL. V dropped 1 base and J dropped 2 bases, with 19 bases sitting between them. CDR3 in DNA: TGCGCCAGCAGCCAAGGAGATGGATCAGGCCCTTTCACAGATACGCAGTATTTT. It codes for CASSQGDGSGPFTDTQYF.

The chain has TRBV4-3 and TRBJ2-3; perhaps TRBD2 as D (6 bases). V dropped 1 base and J dropped 4 bases, with 12 bases sitting between them. The CDR3 extends over 15 amino acids. Germline V gives CDR1 LGHNA, CDR2 YSLEER. CDR3 amino acids: CASSQGASGADTQYF. The CDR3 nucleotides read TGCGCCAGCAGCCAAGGGGCATCGGGGGCAGATACGCAGTATTTT.

The chain employs TRBV21-1 and TRBJ2-1; the tabulated D call, TRBD2, remains unverified against the DNA. TRBV21-1 is a pseudogene locus. CDR3 size: 14 residues. The CDR3 DNA reads TGTGCCAGAACCCCTCTAGCGGAAGACAATGAGCAGTTCTTC. As protein: CARTPLAEDNEQFF.

The chain combines TRBV15 with TRBJ1-1; 7 bases are a match to TRBD1. The CDR3 has 16 amino acids. Trimming cost V 1 base and J 0 bases; bases outside gene matches: 5. Germline CDR1 reads LNHNV; CDR2 reads YYDKDF (reference sequence). The CDR3 DNA is TGTGCCACCAGCAGAGCTCCGACAGGGATGAACACTGAAGCTTTCTTT. As protein: CATSRAPTGMNTEAFF. The variable domain in full, with the rest retrieved from reference TRBV15 and TRBJ1-1, is DAMVIQNPRYQVTQFGKPVTLSCSQTLNHNVMYWYQQKSSQAPKLLFHYYDKDFNNEADTPDNFQSRRPNTSFCFLDIRSPGLGDTAMYLCATSRAPTGMNTEAFFGQGTRLTVV.

This clone was seen just once. The rearrangement links TRBV11-2 to TRBJ2-7; 9 bases are a match to TRBD2. This CDR3 is 16 amino acids long. The germline gives CDR1 SGHAT, CDR2 FQNNGV. Germline trimming cut 3 bases from V and 2 bases from J; bases unmatched to any gene: 8. Here the CDR3 reads CASSFRLAEIPYEQYF. The CDR3 nucleotides are TGTGCCAGCAGCTTCCGACTAGCGGAGATCCCCTACGAGCAGTACTTC.

The chain is built from TRBV19 and TRBJ1-2; the D is unclear. Per the germline V gene, CDR1 is LNHDA and CDR2 is SQIVND (reference sequence). The length of the CDR3 is 13 residues. Trimming stripped 5 bases from V and 3 bases from J, with 10 bases between. This CDR3 reads CASSLRTYYGYTF. In nucleotides, the CDR3 is TGTGCCAGTAGTCTCCGGACGTACTATGGCTACACCTTC. Full variable domain (remainder filled in from reference TRBV19 and TRBJ1-2): DGGITQSPKYLFRKEGQNVTLSCEQNLNHDAMYWYRQDPGQGLRLIYYSQIVNDFQKGDIAEGYSVSREKKESFPLTVTSAQKNPTAFYLCASSLRTYYGYTFGSGTRLTVV.

This clone was detected once. The chain combines TRBV7-9 with TRBJ1-4; D might be TRBD1 (5 bases). The CDR3 runs to 13 residues. The V gene's germline CDR1 is SEHNR and CDR2 FQNEAQ (reference sequence). Trimming shortened V by 0 bases and J by 10 bases, and 9 bases separated the two germline ends. CDR3 residues: CASSLAGEVKLFF. In DNA form, the CDR3 reads TGTGCCAGCAGCTTAGCAGGGGAGGTAAAACTGTTTTTT. Complete variable domain (other parts from reference TRBV7-9 and TRBJ1-4): DTGVSQNPRHKITKRGQNVTFRCDPISEHNRLYWYRQTLGQGPEFLTYFQNEAQLEKSRLLSDRFSAERPKGSFSTLEIQRTEQGDSAMYLCASSLAGEVKLFFGSGTQLSVL.

The chain is built from TRBV4-3 and TRBJ2-1, with a tentative D call TRBD2 (6 bases). Trimming left V 4 bases short and J 10 bases short, with 14 bases between. This CDR3 spans 13 amino acids. Looked up from germline, CDR1 is LGHNA and CDR2 is YSLEER. Here the CDR3 DNA reads TGCGCCAGCAGCCGACAACGGGAGTACGAGCAGTTCTTC. Protein: CASSRQREYEQFF.

The CDR3 nucleotides are TGTGCCAGCAGTGATGGAGCGGGAGGGCTCAAAAACATTCAGTACTTC. The encoded protein is CASSDGAGGLKNIQYF. V and J are TRBV6-1 and TRBJ2-4; 10 bases are a match to TRBD2. Trimming at V came to 3 bases and at J to 3 bases, leaving 5 bases not matched to a gene. This CDR3 is built from 16 residues. The germline gives CDR1 MNHNS, CDR2 SASEGT.

This clone was found once. This rearrangement joins TRBV6-5 to TRBJ1-1; D gene ambiguous. The V end was cut by 0 bases, the J end by 1 base, with 6 bases between. This CDR3 has 14 amino acids. CDR1 and CDR2 from the germline V gene are MNHEY and SVGAGI. CDR3 residues: CASSYSRQNTEAFF. In DNA, the CDR3 is TGTGCCAGCAGTTACTCGAGACAGAACACTGAAGCTTTCTTT.

By sample share, this clone is medium-sized. V is TRBV2 and J is TRBJ2-2; D may be TRBD2 (6 bases). Trimming stripped 6 bases from V and 3 bases from J, with 14 bases between. CDR1 and CDR2 from the germline V gene are SNHLY and FYNNEI. CDR3 size: 15 residues. This CDR3 reads CASRDPGLHTGELFF. CDR3 coding DNA: TGTGCCAGCAGGGACCCGGGACTGCACACCGGGGAGCTGTTTTTT.

Notes on this clone: One end of the junction varies from germline; a read error may be responsible. V and J are TRBV5-1 and TRBJ2-5; D remains unclear. The germline gives CDR1 SGHRS, CDR2 YFSETQ. The CDR3 is 15 residues long. The CDR3 is CASSSLGPGQGTQYF. CDR3 nucleotides: TGCGCCAGCAGCTCCCTCGGCCCTGGTCAAGGGACCCAGTACTTC. The full variable domain, completed using reference TRBV5-1 and TRBJ2-5, is KAGVTQTPRYLIKTRGQQVTLSCSPISGHRSVSWYQQTPGQGLQFLFEYFSETQRNKGNFPGRFSGRQFSNSRSEMNVSTLELGDSALYLCASSSLGPGQGTQYFGPGTRLLVL.